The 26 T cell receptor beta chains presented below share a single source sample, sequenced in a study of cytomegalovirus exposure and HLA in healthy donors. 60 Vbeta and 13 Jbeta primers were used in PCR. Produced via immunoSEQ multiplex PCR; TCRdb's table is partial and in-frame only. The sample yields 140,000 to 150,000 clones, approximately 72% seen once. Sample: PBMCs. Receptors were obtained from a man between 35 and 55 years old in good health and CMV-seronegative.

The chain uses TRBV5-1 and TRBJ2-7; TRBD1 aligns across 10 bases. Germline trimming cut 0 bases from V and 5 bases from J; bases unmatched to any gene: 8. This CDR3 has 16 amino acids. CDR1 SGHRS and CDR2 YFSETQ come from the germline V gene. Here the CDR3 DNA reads TGCGCCAGCAGCTTGGAAGGGGACAGGGGCCTCGACGAGCAGTACTTC. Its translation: CASSLEGDRGLDEQYF.

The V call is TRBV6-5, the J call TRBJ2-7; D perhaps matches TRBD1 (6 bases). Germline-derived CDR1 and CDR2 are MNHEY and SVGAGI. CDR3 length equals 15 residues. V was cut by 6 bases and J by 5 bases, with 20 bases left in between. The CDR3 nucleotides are TGTGCCAGCAGCCTACAGGGAGATCCGATTGACGAGCAGTACTTC. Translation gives CASSLQGDPIDEQYF.

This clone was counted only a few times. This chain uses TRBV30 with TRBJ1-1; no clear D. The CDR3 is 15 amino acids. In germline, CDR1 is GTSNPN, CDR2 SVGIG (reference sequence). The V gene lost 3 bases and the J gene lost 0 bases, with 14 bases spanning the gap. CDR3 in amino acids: CAWSLTIDMNTEAFF. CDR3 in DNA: TGTGCCTGGAGCCTTACAATCGATATGAACACTGAAGCTTTCTTT. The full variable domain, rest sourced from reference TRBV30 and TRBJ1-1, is SQTIHQWPATLVQPVGSPLSLECTVEGTSNPNLYWYRQAAGRGLQLLFYSVGIGQISSEVPQNLSASRPQDRQFILSSKKLLLSDSGFYLCAWSLTIDMNTEAFFGQGTRLTVV.

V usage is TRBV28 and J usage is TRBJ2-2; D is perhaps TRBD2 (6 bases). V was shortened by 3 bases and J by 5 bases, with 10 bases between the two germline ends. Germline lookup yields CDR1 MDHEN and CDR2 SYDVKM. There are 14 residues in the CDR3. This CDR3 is CASSLSGGTGELFF. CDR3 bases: TGTGCCAGCAGTTTGTCTGGAGGGACCGGGGAGCTGTTTTTT.

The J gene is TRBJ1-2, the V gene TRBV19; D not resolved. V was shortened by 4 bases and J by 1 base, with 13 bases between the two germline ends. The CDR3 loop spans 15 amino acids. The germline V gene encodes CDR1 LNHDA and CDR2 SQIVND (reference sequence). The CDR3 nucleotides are TGTGCCAGTAGTAACCCAGGAGGAGATAACTATGGCTACACCTTC. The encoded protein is CASSNPGGDNYGYTF. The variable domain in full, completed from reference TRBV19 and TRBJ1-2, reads DGGITQSPKYLFRKEGQNVTLSCEQNLNHDAMYWYRQDPGQGLRLIYYSQIVNDFQKGDIAEGYSVSREKKESFPLTVTSAQKNPTAFYLCASSNPGGDNYGYTFGSGTRLTVV.

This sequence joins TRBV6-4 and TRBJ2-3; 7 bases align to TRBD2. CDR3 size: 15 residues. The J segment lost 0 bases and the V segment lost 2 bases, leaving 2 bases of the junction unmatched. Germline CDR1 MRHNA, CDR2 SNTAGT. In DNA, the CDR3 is TGTGCCAGCAGTGACGCCGGGGGGAGCACAGATACGCAGTATTTT. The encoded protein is CASSDAGGSTDTQYF.

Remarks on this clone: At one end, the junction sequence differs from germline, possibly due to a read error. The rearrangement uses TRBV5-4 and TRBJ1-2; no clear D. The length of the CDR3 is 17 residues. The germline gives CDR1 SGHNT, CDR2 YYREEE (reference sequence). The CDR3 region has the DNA TGTGCCAGCAGCTTGGGAGCCTCCGGAGATAAGCACTATGACTACACCTTC. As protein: CASSLGASGDKHYDYTF.

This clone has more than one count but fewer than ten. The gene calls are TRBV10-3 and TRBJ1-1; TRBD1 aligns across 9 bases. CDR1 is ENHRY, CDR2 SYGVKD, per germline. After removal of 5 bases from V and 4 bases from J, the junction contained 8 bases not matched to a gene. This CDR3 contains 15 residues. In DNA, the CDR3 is TGTGCCATCAGTCGTCCCGGGACAGGGACCACTGAAGCTTTCTTT. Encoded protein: CAISRPGTGTTEAFF.

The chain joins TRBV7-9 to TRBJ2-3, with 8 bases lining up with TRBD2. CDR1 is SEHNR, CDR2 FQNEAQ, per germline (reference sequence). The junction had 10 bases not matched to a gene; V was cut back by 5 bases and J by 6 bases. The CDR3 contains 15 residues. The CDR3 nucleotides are TGTGCCAGCAGCGCCCGGGACGGGAGGGCGGATACGCAGTATTTT. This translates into CASSARDGRADTQYF.

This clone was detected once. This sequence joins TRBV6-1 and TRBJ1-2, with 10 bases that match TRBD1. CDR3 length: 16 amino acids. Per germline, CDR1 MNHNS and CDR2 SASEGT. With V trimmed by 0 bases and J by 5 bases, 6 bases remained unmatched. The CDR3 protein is CASSEAGWTGGYGYTF. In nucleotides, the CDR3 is TGTGCCAGCAGTGAAGCGGGGTGGACAGGGGGTTATGGCTACACCTTC.

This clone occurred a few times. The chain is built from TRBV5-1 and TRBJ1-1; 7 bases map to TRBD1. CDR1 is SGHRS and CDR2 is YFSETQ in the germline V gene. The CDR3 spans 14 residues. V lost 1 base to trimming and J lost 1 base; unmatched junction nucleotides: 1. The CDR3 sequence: CASSLNRGNTEAFF. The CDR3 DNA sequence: TGCGCCAGCAGCTTGAACAGGGGGAACACTGAAGCTTTCTTT.

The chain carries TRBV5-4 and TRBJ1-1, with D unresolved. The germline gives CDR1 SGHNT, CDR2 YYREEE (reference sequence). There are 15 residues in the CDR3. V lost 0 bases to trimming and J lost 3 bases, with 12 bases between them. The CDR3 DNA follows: TGTGCCAGCAGCTTGGCAGCGATCGAGGACACTGAAGCTTTCTTT. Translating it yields CASSLAAIEDTEAFF.

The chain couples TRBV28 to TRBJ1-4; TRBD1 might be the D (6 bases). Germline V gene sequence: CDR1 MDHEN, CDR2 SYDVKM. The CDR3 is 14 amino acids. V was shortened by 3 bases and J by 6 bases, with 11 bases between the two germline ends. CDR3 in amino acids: CASSLMGADEKLFF. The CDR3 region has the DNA TGTGCCAGCAGTTTGATGGGGGCGGATGAAAAACTGTTTTTT.

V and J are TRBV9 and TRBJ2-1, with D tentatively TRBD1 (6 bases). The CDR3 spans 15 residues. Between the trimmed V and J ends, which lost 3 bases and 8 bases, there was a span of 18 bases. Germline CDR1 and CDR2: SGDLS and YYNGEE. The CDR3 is CASSGRDTLLYEQFF. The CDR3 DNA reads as TGTGCCAGCAGCGGCCGGGACACCCTTCTGTATGAGCAGTTCTTC. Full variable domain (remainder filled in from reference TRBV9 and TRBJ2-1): DSGVTQTPKHLITATGQRVTLRCSPRSGDLSVYWYQQSLDQGLQFLIQYYNGEERAKGNILERFSAQQFPDLHSELNLSSLELGDSALYFCASSGRDTLLYEQFFGPGTRLTVL.

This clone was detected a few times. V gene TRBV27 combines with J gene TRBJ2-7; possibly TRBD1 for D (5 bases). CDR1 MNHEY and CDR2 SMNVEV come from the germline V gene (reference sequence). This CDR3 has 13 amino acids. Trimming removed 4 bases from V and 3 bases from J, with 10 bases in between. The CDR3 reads CASSSSQGYEQYF. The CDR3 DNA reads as TGTGCCAGCAGTTCTTCCCAGGGCTACGAGCAGTACTTC.

The CDR3 region is CASSGRTSGSYEQYF. Written as DNA, the CDR3 is TGTGCCAGCAGTGGCCGGACTAGCGGGTCCTACGAGCAGTACTTC. V usage is TRBV6-1 and J usage is TRBJ2-7, with 11 bases lining up with TRBD2. CDR3 size: 15 residues. The ends lost 4 bases at V and 1 base at J; junction bases unmatched: 3. The germline gives CDR1 MNHNS, CDR2 SASEGT.

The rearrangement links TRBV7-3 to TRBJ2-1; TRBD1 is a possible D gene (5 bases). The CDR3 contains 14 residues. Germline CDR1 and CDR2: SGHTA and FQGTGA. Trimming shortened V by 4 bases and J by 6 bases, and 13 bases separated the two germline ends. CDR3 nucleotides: TGTGCCAGCAGCTCGCTATCAAGGGGCAATGAGCAGTTCTTC. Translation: CASSSLSRGNEQFF.

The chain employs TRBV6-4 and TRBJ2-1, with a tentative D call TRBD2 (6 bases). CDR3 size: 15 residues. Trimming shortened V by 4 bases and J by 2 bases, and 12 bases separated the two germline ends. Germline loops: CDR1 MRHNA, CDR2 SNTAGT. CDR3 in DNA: TGTGCCAGCAGTGGGGAAGGAGGGCCCTACAATGAGCAGTTCTTC. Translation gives CASSGEGGPYNEQFF.

DNA for the CDR3: TGTGCCAGCAGGCCGGTCGGGGGGTTGGTCGACTATGGCTACACCTTC. Translation gives CASRPVGGLVDYGYTF. The rearrangement joins TRBV27 to TRBJ1-2; the D gene is possibly TRBD1 (5 bases). The CDR3 is 16 amino acids. The germline gives CDR1 MNHEY, CDR2 SMNVEV (reference sequence). Trimming pared 6 bases from V and 3 bases from J, leaving 20 bases between.

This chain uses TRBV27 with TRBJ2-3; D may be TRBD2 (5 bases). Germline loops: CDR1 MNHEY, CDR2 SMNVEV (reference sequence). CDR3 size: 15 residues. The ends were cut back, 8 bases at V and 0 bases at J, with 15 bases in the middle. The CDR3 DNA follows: TGTGCCAGCGGCTTTGGAGGAGCTAGCACAGATACGCAGTATTTT. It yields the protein CASGFGGASTDTQYF.

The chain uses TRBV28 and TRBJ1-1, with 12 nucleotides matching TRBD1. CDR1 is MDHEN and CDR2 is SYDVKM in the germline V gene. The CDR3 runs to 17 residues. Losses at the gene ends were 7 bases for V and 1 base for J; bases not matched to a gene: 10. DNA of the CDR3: TGTGCCAGCAATACCAGGGACAGGGGGCGGGGGAACACTGAAGCTTTCTTT. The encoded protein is CASNTRDRGRGNTEAFF. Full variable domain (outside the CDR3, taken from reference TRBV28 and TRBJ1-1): DVKVTQSSRYLVKRTGEKVFLECVQDMDHENMFWYRQDPGLGLRLIYFSYDVKMKEKGDIPEGYSVSREKKERFSLILESASTNQTSMYLCASNTRDRGRGNTEAFFGQGTRLTVV.

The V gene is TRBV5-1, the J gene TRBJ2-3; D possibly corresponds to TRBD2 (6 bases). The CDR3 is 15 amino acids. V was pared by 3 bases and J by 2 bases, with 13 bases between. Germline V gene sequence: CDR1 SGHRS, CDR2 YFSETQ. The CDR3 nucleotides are TGCGCCAGCAGCTCTTCCGGGGGATTCACAGATACGCAGTATTTT. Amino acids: CASSSSGGFTDTQYF.

The CDR3 DNA reads as TGTGCCAGCAGCCCCGCAGGGTTTAACACTGAAGCTTTCTTT. Protein product: CASSPAGFNTEAFF. The chain recombines TRBV9 with TRBJ1-1, with D maybe TRBD1 (5 bases). Trimming stripped 4 bases from V and 2 bases from J, with 12 bases between. The CDR3 has 14 residues. The germline CDR1 and CDR2 sequences are SGDLS and YYNGEE.

CDR3 amino acids: CASSWPLSGGNTEAFF. CDR3 nucleotides: TGCGCCAGCAGCTGGCCACTTTCGGGGGGAAACACTGAAGCTTTCTTT. The gene calls are TRBV5-1 and TRBJ1-1; a possible D gene is TRBD1 (5 bases). V lost 3 bases and J lost 2, with 17 bases in between. The germline gives CDR1 SGHRS, CDR2 YFSETQ. This CDR3 contains 16 residues.

The CDR3 loop is CASSYQGDEQFF. CDR3 DNA: TGTGCCAGCAGTTATCAGGGGGATGAGCAGTTCTTC. The V and J genes are TRBV6-5 and TRBJ2-1; 7 bases are a match to TRBD1. V shed 3 bases and J 8 bases; nucleotides not matched to a gene: 1. Germline V gene lookup returns CDR1 MNHEY and CDR2 SVGAGI. CDR3 length: 12 amino acids.

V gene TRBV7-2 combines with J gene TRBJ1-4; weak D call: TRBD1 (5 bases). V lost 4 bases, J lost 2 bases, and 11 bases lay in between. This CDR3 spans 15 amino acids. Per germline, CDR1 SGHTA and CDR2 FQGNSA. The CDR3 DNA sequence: TGTGCCAGCAGCTGGGGGGGGGAGACTAATGAAAAACTGTTTTTT. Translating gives CASSWGGETNEKLFF.